These 24 T cell receptor beta chains were all obtained from the same sample, sequenced in a study of blood T cell repertoires in COVID-19. Repertoires were generated with immunoSEQ multiplex PCR, while TCRdb's copy carries only in-frame clones and drops some. The repertoire holds 200,000 to 250,000 clones, with around 87% as singletons. Sample: PBMCs or T cells enriched from blood (not recorded which). These receptors were obtained from a woman aged 25 to 39 with acute COVID-19.

This clone was counted only a few times. The V and J genes are TRBV27 and TRBJ1-6; possible D gene TRBD1, 5 bases. CDR3 length: 14 amino acids. Trimming removed 2 bases from V and 9 bases from J, with 11 bases in between. CDR1 is MNHEY, CDR2 SMNVEV, per germline (reference sequence). The CDR3 protein is CASSLPGRGSPLHF. In DNA, the CDR3 is TGTGCCAGCAGTTTACCGGGGCGGGGTTCACCCCTCCACTTT.

The chain uses TRBV3-1 (or the pseudogene TRBV3-2) and TRBJ2-5, with D possibly being TRBD1 (6 bases). The V gene lost 1 base and the J gene lost 4 bases, with 13 bases spanning the gap. From germline, CDR1 is LGHDT and CDR2 YNNKEL (reference sequence). This CDR3 region has 15 residues. The CDR3 protein is CASSQVGGGRETQYF. CDR3 sequence (DNA): TGTGCCAGCAGCCAAGTAGGGGGTGGGAGAGAGACCCAGTACTTC.

The chain recombines TRBV12-3 or TRBV12-4 with TRBJ2-2; D ambiguous. This CDR3 is built from 13 residues. V was shortened by 6 bases and J by 2 bases, with 7 bases between the two germline ends. The CDR3 here is CASSPQNTGELFF. The CDR3 DNA follows: TGTGCCAGCAGCCCCCAAAACACCGGGGAGCTGTTTTTT.

The chain couples TRBV5-1 to TRBJ2-7; the match to TRBD2 covers 8 bases. Germline CDR1 and CDR2: SGHRS and YFSETQ. V lost 10 bases and J lost 2; bases outside the gene matches: 14. This CDR3 has 15 residues. For the CDR3, the DNA is TGCGCCCGCCGCCGGGGGGGGGCGAGCCCCTACGAGCAGTACTTC. This sequence encodes CARRRGGASPYEQYF.

This chain links TRBV29-1 with TRBJ1-2; D is undetermined. Germline V lookup: CDR1 SQVTM, CDR2 ANQGSEA. V was pared by 1 base and J by 8 bases, with 8 bases between. The CDR3 contains 11 residues. The CDR3 bases are TGCAGCGTTGAAGTACAATACGGCTACACCTTC. The encoded protein is CSVEVQYGYTF.

The rearrangement joins TRBV27 to TRBJ2-6, with TRBD2 matching 12 bases. The CDR3 contains 20 residues. Germline CDR1 reads MNHEY; CDR2 reads SMNVEV (reference sequence). V dropped 6 bases and J dropped 0; count of bases not matched to a gene: 12. CDR3 bases: TGTGCCAGCAGCCTTGCTCCCGGGACTAGCGGGTCCTCTGGGGCCAACGTCCTGACTTTC. Its protein product is CASSLAPGTSGSSGANVLTF.

The chain links TRBV24-1 to TRBJ2-5, with 9 nucleotides matching TRBD1. The CDR3 is 16 residues long. V was clipped by 3 bases and J by 2 bases; unmatched bases: 6. Germline assignment: CDR1 KGHDR and CDR2 SFDVKD. This CDR3 reads CATSDGTGFGQETQYF. The CDR3 nucleotides read TGTGCCACCAGTGATGGGACAGGGTTTGGGCAAGAGACCCAGTACTTC.

The chain couples TRBV27 to TRBJ2-3, with 8 bases matching TRBD2. Trimming at V came to 3 bases and at J to 5 bases, leaving 7 bases not matched to a gene. This CDR3 contains 15 residues. Germline V CDR1 and CDR2: MNHEY, SMNVEV (reference sequence). This CDR3 reads CASSLTGRAEDTQYF. The CDR3 region has the DNA TGTGCCAGCAGTTTGACCGGGAGGGCCGAAGATACGCAGTATTTT.

This clone was seen a few times. The CDR3 sequence: CASSRQGPGNTIYF. CDR3 DNA sequence: TGTGCCAGCAGCCGACAGGGACCTGGAAACACCATATATTTT. The chain couples TRBV5-4 to TRBJ1-3; TRBD1 agrees at 7 bases. Germline assignment: CDR1 SGHNT and CDR2 YYREEE (reference sequence). V lost 4 bases and J lost 2; bases outside the gene matches: 3. CDR3 size: 14 residues.

This clone appeared a few times. The chain couples TRBV27 to TRBJ2-3; D unresolved. Trimming took 0 bases from V and 0 from J, leaving 4 bases between them. Germline V gene sequence: CDR1 MNHEY, CDR2 SMNVEV (reference sequence). The CDR3 is 14 residues long. CDR3 protein: CASSLSASTDTQYF. The CDR3 coding sequence is TGTGCCAGCAGTTTATCAGCGAGCACAGATACGCAGTATTTT.

This chain connects TRBV7-6 to TRBJ2-7; no definite D call. V lost 1 base, J lost 1 base, and 14 bases lay in between. Germline V gene sequence: CDR1 SGHVS, CDR2 FNYEAQ. CDR3 length equals 16 residues. The CDR3 region is CASSLEVPGSSYEQYF. The CDR3, as DNA: TGTGCCAGCAGCTTAGAGGTGCCAGGCTCATCCTACGAGCAGTACTTC.

The V gene is TRBV19, the J gene TRBJ2-7; 7 bases line up with TRBD1. This CDR3 is 14 amino acids long. The J segment lost 4 bases and the V segment lost 4 bases, leaving 7 bases of the junction unmatched. Germline loops: CDR1 LNHDA, CDR2 SQIVND (reference sequence). CDR3 sequence: CASSTAGTEYEQYF. The CDR3 bases are TGTGCCAGTAGTACGGCCGGGACAGAATACGAGCAGTACTTC.

The chain carries TRBV28 and TRBJ2-1; TRBD2 matches 10 bases. V lost 4 bases to trimming and J lost 10 bases; unmatched junction nucleotides: 25. Germline lookup yields CDR1 MDHEN and CDR2 SYDVKM. This CDR3 is built from 20 residues. This CDR3 reads CASSSPQGWASGGPRGEQFF. CDR3 bases: TGTGCCAGCAGTTCACCACAGGGTTGGGCTAGCGGGGGCCCCCGAGGAGAGCAGTTCTTC.

The chain joins TRBV6-5 to TRBJ1-6; D is perhaps TRBD1 (5 bases). Trimming removed 6 bases from V and 9 bases from J, with 18 bases in between. This CDR3 has 15 residues. Germline assignment: CDR1 MNHEY and CDR2 SVGAGI. CDR3 loop: CASSQAGGVFSPLHF. The CDR3 DNA reads as TGTGCCAGCAGCCAGGCCGGGGGGGTTTTTTCACCCCTCCACTTT.

This chain joins TRBV14 and TRBJ1-2; 9 bases line up with TRBD1. Germline V gene lookup returns CDR1 SGHDN and CDR2 FVKESK. This CDR3 comprises 15 residues. Trimming at V came to 0 bases and at J to 7 bases, leaving 6 bases not matched to a gene. CDR3 region: CASSQDQDRGSGYTF. For the CDR3, the DNA is TGTGCCAGCAGCCAAGATCAGGACAGGGGATCTGGCTACACCTTC.

The chain employs TRBV2 and TRBJ1-6; 9 bases line up with TRBD1. V gave up 7 bases and J gave up 10 bases; unmatched junction bases: 11. The V gene's germline CDR1 is SNHLY and CDR2 FYNNEI. This CDR3 spans 15 amino acids. The CDR3 reads CASTRDRASGSPLHF. The CDR3 nucleotides are TGTGCCAGCACTAGGGACAGGGCATCGGGATCACCCCTCCACTTT. The entire variable domain, with the rest obtained from reference TRBV2 and TRBJ1-6, is as follows: EPEVTQTPSHQVTQMGQEVILRCVPISNHLYFYWYRQILGQKVEFLVSFYNNEISEKSEIFDDQFSVERPDGSNFTLKIRSTKLEDSAMYFCASTRDRASGSPLHFGNGTRLTVT.

This clone occurred once. The chain has TRBV5-1 and TRBJ2-1; the match to TRBD2 covers 7 bases. Trimming took 0 bases from V and 6 from J; bases not matched to a gene: 12. The V gene's germline CDR1 is SGHRS and CDR2 YFSETQ. The CDR3 is 17 amino acids. This CDR3 is CASSLAGLAELSNEQFF. The CDR3 DNA reads TGCGCCAGCAGCTTGGCCGGGCTAGCGGAATTGAGCAATGAGCAGTTCTTC.

The chain carries TRBV2 and TRBJ2-2; D may be TRBD2 (6 bases). CDR3 size: 16 residues. V was shortened by 8 bases and J by 0 bases, with 16 bases between the two germline ends. Germline V CDR1 and CDR2: SNHLY, FYNNEI. The CDR3 loop is CASDRDFRANTGELFF. The DNA for the CDR3 is TGTGCCAGCGATCGGGACTTTAGAGCGAACACCGGGGAGCTGTTTTTT. The variable domain in full, with the rest retrieved from reference TRBV2 and TRBJ2-2, is EPEVTQTPSHQVTQMGQEVILRCVPISNHLYFYWYRQILGQKVEFLVSFYNNEISEKSEIFDDQFSVERPDGSNFTLKIRSTKLEDSAMYFCASDRDFRANTGELFFGEGSRLTVL.

V gene TRBV19 combines with J gene TRBJ1-2; TRBD1 matches 7 bases. The CDR3 has 13 residues. Trimming at V came to 7 bases and at J to 4 bases, leaving 6 bases not matched to a gene. Per germline, CDR1 LNHDA and CDR2 SQIVND (reference sequence). The CDR3 bases are TGTGCCAGTAAAACCCGGGACAGCTATGGCTACACCTTC. It translates to CASKTRDSYGYTF.

The chain uses TRBV30 and TRBJ1-2; D may be TRBD1 (5 bases). This CDR3 region has 13 residues. V lost 8 bases and J lost 8, with 21 bases in between. Germline V gene lookup returns CDR1 GTSNPN and CDR2 SVGIG (reference sequence). Here the CDR3 DNA reads TGTGCCGGAACGCCTGGGGCAGGCGAGGGCTACACCTTC. Residues: CAGTPGAGEGYTF. The variable domain in full, completed from reference TRBV30 and TRBJ1-2, reads SQTIHQWPATLVQPVGSPLSLECTVEGTSNPNLYWYRQAAGRGLQLLFYSVGIGQISSEVPQNLSASRPQDRQFILSSKKLLLSDSGFYLCAGTPGAGEGYTFGSGTRLTVV.

The rearrangement joins TRBV18 to TRBJ1-5; D gene uncertain. Per the germline V gene, CDR1 is KGHSH and CDR2 is LQKENI. The CDR3 contains 14 residues. The V and J ends lost 4 bases and 3 bases respectively, with 10 bases between them. In nucleotides, the CDR3 is TGTGCCAGCTCACTGGCAGACTACAATCAGCCCCAGCATTTT. Its protein is CASSLADYNQPQHF.

Regarding this clone: Being one base from a much bigger clone, this may be a read error. This chain links TRBV13 with TRBJ1-1; TRBD1 matches at 8 bases. The CDR3 extends over 14 amino acids. The V gene end was trimmed by 2 bases and the J gene end by 3 bases; junction bases not matched to a gene: 2. The germline gives CDR1 PRHDT, CDR2 FYEKMQ (reference sequence). CDR3 nucleotides: TGTGCCAGCAGCTTACAGGGGGCGGACACTGAAGCTTTCTTT. Protein: CASSLQGADTEAFF.

This chain joins TRBV9 and TRBJ2-5; possible D gene TRBD1, 6 bases. V gave up 3 bases and J gave up 2 bases, with 14 bases separating them. Per the germline V gene, CDR1 is SGDLS and CDR2 is YYNGEE. The CDR3 sequence is 15 residues long. CDR3 in amino acids: CASSDWGRGQETQYF. CDR3 DNA: TGTGCCAGCAGCGATTGGGGGCGAGGGCAAGAGACCCAGTACTTC.

The chain is built from TRBV19 and TRBJ2-7; TRBD1 matches at 8 bases. After removal of 7 bases from V and 3 bases from J, the junction contained 5 bases not matched to a gene. The CDR3 runs 13 residues. Looked up from germline, CDR1 is LNHDA and CDR2 is SQIVND (reference sequence). CDR3 nucleotide sequence: TGTGCCAGTACGACAGGGGACGGCTACGAGCAGTACTTC. It codes for CASTTGDGYEQYF.